The next 27 T cell receptor beta chains were all read from a single sample in a study of OX40 agonist ivuxolimab in advanced cancers. Clones were sequenced by immunoSEQ multiplex PCR, and TCRdb holds only the in-frame ones, with some missing. The sample lists roughly 75,000 clones, about nine tenths occurring once. Sequenced here: CD4+ or CD8+ T cells sorted from blood, sampled in a trial of the OX40 agonist ivuxolimab. These receptors were obtained from an adult with an advanced solid tumor such as melanoma, head and neck, liver or kidney cancer.

The chain couples TRBV7-3 to TRBJ2-7; the D is unclear. The CDR3 runs 15 residues. V lost 1 base, J lost 2 bases, and 12 bases lay in between. CDR1 SGHTA and CDR2 FQGTGA come from the germline V gene. The CDR3 region is CASSLMRTSPYEQYF. CDR3 in DNA: TGTGCCAGCAGCTTAATGAGAACTTCCCCCTACGAGCAGTACTTC.

The V gene is TRBV19, the J gene TRBJ1-5; D is uncertain. Trimming removed 8 bases from V and 5 bases from J, with 10 bases in between. Germline V lookup: CDR1 LNHDA, CDR2 SQIVND (reference sequence). The CDR3 runs 12 residues. Written as DNA, the CDR3 is TGTGCCAGTTCATGGATCGATCAGCCCCAGCATTTT. Its translation: CASSWIDQPQHF.

The rearrangement joins TRBV6-5 to TRBJ1-5; D is undetermined. The CDR3 spans 15 residues. The V end was cut by 5 bases, the J end by 5 bases, with 16 bases between. Per the germline V gene, CDR1 is MNHEY and CDR2 is SVGAGI. CDR3 amino acids: CASSPFGLPDQPQHF. Here the CDR3 DNA reads TGTGCCAGCAGTCCTTTCGGACTTCCCGATCAGCCCCAGCATTTT.

V and J are TRBV11-2 and TRBJ2-2; a possible D gene is TRBD1 (6 bases). This CDR3 has 15 residues. Looked up from germline, CDR1 is SGHAT and CDR2 is FQNNGV. The V and J ends lost 4 bases and 6 bases respectively, with 15 bases between them. DNA for the CDR3: TGTGCCAGCAGCTCCGACAGGAGTAACTCCGGGGAGCTGTTTTTT. Its translation: CASSSDRSNSGELFF.

The chain joins TRBV7-3 to TRBJ2-1, with D unresolved. V lost 6 bases and J lost 0, with 12 bases in between. The germline CDR1 and CDR2 sequences are SGHTA and FQGTGA. The CDR3 length is 15 residues. The CDR3 protein is CASSWTPSSYNEQFF. As DNA, the CDR3 is TGTGCCAGCAGTTGGACCCCGAGCTCCTACAATGAGCAGTTCTTC.

The V gene is TRBV7-3, the J gene TRBJ1-4, with D unresolved. Trimming took off 4 bases at V and 0 bases at J, with 9 bases between the two ends. CDR3 length equals 15 residues. Germline V gene sequence: CDR1 SGHTA, CDR2 FQGTGA. CDR3 nucleotides: TGTGCCAGCAGCTCCAACACCCCAACTAATGAAAAACTGTTTTTT. This sequence encodes CASSSNTPTNEKLFF. Looking up the rest from reference TRBV7-3 and TRBJ1-4 gives the full variable domain: GAGVSQTPSNKVTEKGKYVELRCDPISGHTALYWYRQSLGQGPEFLIYFQGTGAADDSGLPNDRFFAVRPEGSVSTLKIQRTERGDSAVYLCASSSNTPTNEKLFFGSGTQLSVL.

The chain uses TRBV5-1 and TRBJ2-3, with a possible D match to TRBD1 (5 bases). The CDR3 runs 12 residues. Per germline, CDR1 SGHRS and CDR2 YFSETQ. V lost 1 base to trimming and J lost 8 bases, with 8 bases between them. In DNA form, the CDR3 reads TGCGCCAGCAGCTTGTGGCAGGGTACGCAGTATTTT. Encoded protein: CASSLWQGTQYF.

V usage is TRBV5-1 and J usage is TRBJ1-1; the D is unclear. V gave up 0 bases and J gave up 8 bases, with 14 bases separating them. Germline V gene sequence: CDR1 SGHRS, CDR2 YFSETQ. The CDR3 runs to 14 residues. This chain's CDR3 is CASSLGPRIGEAFF. Written as DNA, the CDR3 is TGCGCCAGCAGCTTGGGACCGCGGATAGGAGAAGCTTTCTTT.

The genes are TRBV6-1 and TRBJ1-1, with TRBD1 as a possible D gene (5 bases). CDR1 is MNHNS and CDR2 is SASEGT in the germline V gene. The CDR3 contains 16 residues. V dropped 2 bases and J dropped 2 bases, with 15 bases sitting between them. In DNA, the CDR3 is TGTGCCAGCAGTGAAAGGGGCCAGGGTAAAAACACTGAAGCTTTCTTT. This translates into CASSERGQGKNTEAFF.

V is TRBV28 and J is TRBJ2-4, with D maybe TRBD1 (5 bases). CDR1 and CDR2 from the germline V gene are MDHEN and SYDVKM. V was trimmed by 7 bases and J by 1 base, leaving 14 bases between them. This CDR3 has 15 amino acids. The CDR3 nucleotides are TGTGCCAGCAAGACCTTCTCAGGGGCCAAAAACATTCAGTACTTC. This translates into CASKTFSGAKNIQYF.

This chain joins TRBV18 and TRBJ1-5, with D possibly matching TRBD1 (6 bases). The germline V and J ends were trimmed by 4 bases and 2 bases, with 9 bases remaining between them. This CDR3 is built from 14 residues. From germline, CDR1 is KGHSH and CDR2 LQKENI. CDR3 protein: CASSHREGNQPQHF. As DNA, the CDR3 is TGTGCCAGCTCACACAGGGAAGGCAATCAGCCCCAGCATTTT.

The rearrangement joins TRBV5-4 to TRBJ1-2, with D unclear. CDR3 length equals 13 residues. Trimming pared 4 bases from V and 4 bases from J, leaving 11 bases between. Looked up from germline, CDR1 is SGHNT and CDR2 is YYREEE (reference sequence). This chain's CDR3 is CASSPSVGYGYTF. CDR3 bases: TGTGCCAGCAGCCCGAGTGTGGGCTATGGCTACACCTTC.

This CDR3 reads CASSPPSGGATGEQYF. The DNA for the CDR3 is TGTGCCAGCAGCCCACCTAGCGGGGGAGCCACGGGGGAGCAGTACTTC. The gene calls are TRBV9 and TRBJ2-7, with TRBD2 matching over 10 bases. The V gene's germline CDR1 is SGDLS and CDR2 YYNGEE. The ends lost 4 bases at V and 7 bases at J; junction bases unmatched: 14. The CDR3 runs 16 residues.

CDR3 sequence reads: CASSFPRQGNYGYTF. The DNA of the CDR3 is TGTGCCAGCAGTTTTCCTAGACAGGGAAACTATGGCTACACCTTC. This chain connects TRBV28 to TRBJ1-2, with 7 nucleotides matching TRBD1. V lost 3 bases, J lost 2 bases, and 6 bases stayed unmatched. The germline CDR1 and CDR2 sequences are MDHEN and SYDVKM. The CDR3 contains 15 residues.

This clone has a single count. The V gene is TRBV19, the J gene TRBJ2-3, with 7 bases matching TRBD2. The J segment lost 4 bases and the V segment lost 5 bases, leaving 6 bases of the junction unmatched. The CDR3 is 14 residues long. In germline, CDR1 is LNHDA, CDR2 SQIVND (reference sequence). The CDR3 spells CASSGAGAADTQYF. CDR3 sequence (DNA): TGTGCCAGTAGTGGGGCGGGAGCGGCAGATACGCAGTATTTT.

V is TRBV21-1 and J is TRBJ2-2; the listed D gene, TRBD1, was not tested against the DNA. TRBV21-1 is described as a pseudogene. The CDR3 has 16 residues. The CDR3 DNA reads as TGTGCCAGCAGCTCCCACAGGGGGCAGGACACCGGGGAGCTGTTTTTT. Translating it yields CASSSHRGQDTGELFF.

This clone occurred once. This sequence joins TRBV18 and TRBJ2-5; 8 bases line up with TRBD1. The V gene end was trimmed by 4 bases and the J gene end by 2 bases; junction bases not matched to a gene: 0. Germline CDR1 reads KGHSH; CDR2 reads LQKENI. The CDR3 is made up of 13 amino acids. The CDR3: CASSRDRQETQYF. The CDR3 DNA is TGTGCCAGCTCACGGGACAGGCAAGAGACCCAGTACTTC.

The chain couples TRBV6-6 to TRBJ2-7, with TRBD2 matching over 14 bases. The CDR3 covers 13 residues. With V trimmed by 10 bases and J by 5 bases, 4 bases remained unmatched. Per the germline V gene, CDR1 is MNHNY and CDR2 is SVGAGI (reference sequence). The CDR3 sequence is CAISTSGGDEQYF. The CDR3 bases are TGTGCCATTTCGACTAGCGGGGGGGACGAGCAGTACTTC.

This clone is a singleton in its sample. The rearrangement links TRBV30 to TRBJ2-5, with D perhaps matching TRBD1 or TRBD2 (5 bases each). The CDR3 spans 12 residues. Germline V gene lookup returns CDR1 GTSNPN and CDR2 SVGIG (reference sequence). Deletions cut 0 bases from V and 5 bases from J, with 7 bases between. CDR3 amino acids: CAWSVGTETQYF. The CDR3 DNA sequence: TGTGCCTGGAGTGTCGGGACGGAGACCCAGTACTTC.

This clone was observed a single time. V gene TRBV21-1 combines with J gene TRBJ2-5. TRBV21-1 is described as a pseudogene. There are 13 residues in the CDR3. The DNA of the CDR3 is TGTGCCAGCAGCAAACCGCAAGGGGAGACCCAGTACTTC. Its protein is CASSKPQGETQYF.

V usage is TRBV29-1 and J usage is TRBJ1-3, with 8 bases lining up with TRBD1. The ends lost 4 bases at V and 0 bases at J; junction bases unmatched: 5. CDR3 length: 15 residues. The V gene's germline CDR1 is SQVTM and CDR2 ANQGSEA. DNA of the CDR3: TGCAGCGTTGGGACAGGGAGTAGCTCTGGAAACACCATATATTTT. Its translation is CSVGTGSSSGNTIYF.

The chain combines TRBV25-1 with TRBJ2-1, with TRBD2 matching 8 bases. Germline trimming cut 2 bases from V and 0 bases from J; bases unmatched to any gene: 6. The germline CDR1 and CDR2 sequences are MGHDK and SYGVNS. This CDR3 is built from 17 residues. In DNA, the CDR3 is TGTGCCAGCAGTGAACCTAGCGGGTCAAGCTCCTACAATGAGCAGTTCTTC. Translated: CASSEPSGSSSYNEQFF.

V and J are TRBV11-2 and TRBJ2-7, with a weak D call TRBD1 (5 bases). Trimming took off 5 bases at V and 0 bases at J, with 11 bases between the two ends. Germline-derived CDR1 and CDR2 are SGHAT and FQNNGV. This CDR3 region has 14 residues. In nucleotides, the CDR3 is TGTGCCAGCAGCACCCAGGGCAGCTCCTACGAGCAGTACTTC. Protein product: CASSTQGSSYEQYF.

V is TRBV7-9 and J is TRBJ1-1; D perhaps matches TRBD1 (6 bases). Germline lookup yields CDR1 SEHNR and CDR2 FQNEAQ (reference sequence). V gave up 5 bases and J gave up 9 bases, with 16 bases separating them. The length of the CDR3 is 13 residues. The CDR3 sequence: CASSLGGTTQAFF. The CDR3 nucleotides are TGTGCCAGCAGCCTGGGGGGGACAACTCAAGCTTTCTTT.

This chain uses TRBV11-1 with TRBJ2-3; 11 positions agree with TRBD1. Trimming at V came to 4 bases and at J to 2 bases, leaving 2 bases not matched to a gene. Germline-derived CDR1 and CDR2 are SGHAT and FQDESV (reference sequence). CDR3 size: 15 residues. CDR3 protein: CASSSGQGATDTQYF. Here the CDR3 DNA reads TGTGCCAGCAGCTCCGGACAGGGGGCCACAGATACGCAGTATTTT.

The rearrangement links TRBV7-9 to TRBJ1-4; D is uncertain. Germline V gene sequence: CDR1 SEHNR, CDR2 FQNEAQ (reference sequence). The CDR3 has 13 amino acids. Trimming removed 6 bases at V and 3 bases at J, with 8 bases between. The CDR3 region is CASRVSSNEKLFF. For the CDR3, the DNA is TGTGCCAGCAGGGTTTCCTCTAATGAAAAACTGTTTTTT.

The chain combines TRBV28 with TRBJ1-1; 7 bases map to TRBD1. Germline V gene sequence: CDR1 MDHEN, CDR2 SYDVKM. The length of the CDR3 is 15 residues. Trimming took 9 bases from V and 0 from J; bases not matched to a gene: 10. The CDR3 spells CASIGKQGLNTEAFF. The CDR3 DNA is TGTGCCAGTATAGGAAAACAGGGGCTGAACACTGAAGCTTTCTTT.